The source of this TCR beta chain is a study of T cell changes during pregnancy in multiple sclerosis. TCRdb's copy holds only in-frame clones and misses some; the assay was immunoSEQ multiplex PCR. The sample consists of about 70,000 clones, 85% to 95% of them appearing once. Trimming took 2 bases from V and 1 from J, leaving 13 bases between them. This CDR3 has 16 residues. Looked up from germline, CDR1 is SGDLS and CDR2 is YYNGEE. The sequences come from peripheral blood, collected in the second trimester of pregnancy. The chain joins TRBV9 to TRBJ1-3; a weak D match, TRBD1 (6 bases). This TCR was sampled from a female donor in good health, enrolled as a control in a pregnancy study. The CDR3 loop is CASSVQGSMSGNTIYF. The DNA for the CDR3 is TGTGCCAGCAGCGTGCAGGGGTCTATGTCTGGAAACACCATATATTTT.